These 8 T cell receptor beta chains came from one sample sequenced in a study of Graves' ophthalmopathy and Graves' hyperthyroidism. Amplified TCR beta CDR3 regions were obtained using RNA transcripts as template. Scientists carried out first-round RT-PCR using HTBI primers and then a second-round multiplex PCR. One entry per CDR3 protein, called by TCRdb with MiXCR from the multiplex PCR reads. The sample comprises nearly 400,000 distinct CDR3 sequences, around 19% of which are singletons, and about 1.4% rests with the top ten. Material: peripheral blood. These receptors all stem from a woman between 18 and 29 years old with Graves' ophthalmopathy.

The rearrangement uses TRBV5-1 and TRBJ1-1, with 8 bases lining up with TRBD1. CDR3 size: 13 residues. Losses at the gene ends were 4 bases for V and 10 bases for J; bases not matched to a gene: 9. CDR1 and CDR2 (germline): SGHRS, YFSETQ. The CDR3 region has the DNA TGCGCCAGCAGCCAAGGACAGGGCCCGCGAGCTTTCTTT. Amino acids: CASSQGQGPRAFF.

Ten or more counts support this clonotype. The chain is built from TRBV28 and TRBJ2-2; the match to TRBD2 covers 12 bases. After removal of 6 bases from V and 3 bases from J, the junction contained 5 bases not matched to a gene. CDR1 MDHEN and CDR2 SYDVKM come from the germline V gene. The CDR3 consists of 16 residues. CDR3 region: CASRILAGGDTGELFF. The DNA of the CDR3 is TGTGCCAGCAGGATTCTAGCGGGAGGGGACACCGGGGAGCTGTTTTTT.

This clonotype was counted many times. V usage is TRBV10-3 and J usage is TRBJ2-2; perhaps TRBD1 as D (6 bases). Trimming cost V 6 bases and J 2 bases, with 13 bases left between them. Germline CDR1 is ENHRY and CDR2 is SYGVKD. The CDR3 spans 15 residues. The CDR3 loop is CAIRGPGHNTGELFF. DNA for the CDR3: TGTGCCATCAGAGGTCCGGGACACAACACCGGGGAGCTGTTTTTT.

This clonotype has at least ten counts. V gene TRBV20-1 combines with J gene TRBJ1-2, with TRBD1 as a possible D gene (6 bases). Trimming took 6 bases from V and 4 from J, leaving 21 bases between them. The germline CDR1 and CDR2 sequences are DFQATT and SNEGSKA (reference sequence). The CDR3 totals 15 residues. In nucleotides, the CDR3 is TGCAGTGCGATCCAAGGGGGGCCGGGCGGCTATGGCTACACCTTC. It translates to CSAIQGGPGGYGYTF.

This clonotype has ten or more counts. J is TRBJ2-7 and V is TRBV28; 7 bases agree with TRBD1. The CDR3 length is 17 residues. V lost 2 bases, J lost 2 bases, and 12 bases stayed unmatched. Germline V gene sequence: CDR1 MDHEN, CDR2 SYDVKM. In DNA, the CDR3 is TGTGCCAGCAGTTTACCCCTCCTGGACAGGAGAGCCTACGAGCAGTACTTC. This encodes CASSLPLLDRRAYEQYF.

This clonotype was counted ten times or more. This chain uses TRBV7-8 with TRBJ1-6; D uncertain. The CDR3 has 16 residues. Trimming shortened V by 1 base and J by 2 bases, and 9 bases separated the two germline ends. CDR1 and CDR2 (germline): SGHVS, FQNEAQ. CDR3 nucleotides: TGTGCCAGCAGCTTAGACCACTACACCTATAATTCACCCCTCCACTTT. Its translation is CASSLDHYTYNSPLHF.

This clonotype was detected ten times or more. This chain connects TRBV7-8 to TRBJ2-7; TRBD1 agrees at 10 bases. Germline V gene data show CDR1 as SGHVS and CDR2 as FQNEAQ. The V gene end was trimmed by 5 bases and the J gene end by 1 base; junction bases not matched to a gene: 5. This CDR3 has 15 residues. The CDR3: CASSKGGQGSYEQYF. The DNA of the CDR3 is TGTGCCAGCAGCAAAGGGGGACAGGGGTCCTACGAGCAGTACTTC.

This clonotype has just a few counts. The chain recombines TRBV6-1 with TRBJ2-5; tentatively, D is TRBD2 (6 bases). The germline V gene encodes CDR1 MNHNS and CDR2 SASEGT. This CDR3 region has 16 residues. The V and J ends lost 5 bases and 2 bases respectively, with 18 bases between them. The CDR3 here is CASSLGLAGLQETQYF. CDR3 DNA: TGTGCCAGCAGTCTCGGCTTGGCGGGGTTGCAAGAGACCCAGTACTTC.